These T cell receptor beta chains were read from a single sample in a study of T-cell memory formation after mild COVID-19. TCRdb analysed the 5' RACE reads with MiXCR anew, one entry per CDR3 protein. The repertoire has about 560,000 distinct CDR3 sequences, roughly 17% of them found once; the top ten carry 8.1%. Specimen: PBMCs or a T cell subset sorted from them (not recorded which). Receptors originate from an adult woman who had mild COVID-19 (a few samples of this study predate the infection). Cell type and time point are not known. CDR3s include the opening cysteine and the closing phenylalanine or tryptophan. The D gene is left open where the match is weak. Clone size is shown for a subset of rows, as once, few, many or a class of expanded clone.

CDR3aa: CASSPQQAASYGYTF
CDR3nt: TGTGCCAGCAGCCCCCAACAGGCCGCGAGTTATGGCTACACCTTC
v_gene: TRBV5-6
abundance: few
d_gene: NA
j_gene: TRBJ1-2

CDR3aa: CASSLDQNTEAFF
CDR3nt: TGTGCCAGCAGCTTAGACCAGAACACTGAAGCTTTCTTT
v_gene: TRBV7-6
abundance: many
d_gene: NA
j_gene: TRBJ1-1

CDR3aa: CASRKQGSTEAFF
CDR3nt: TGTGCCAGCAGGAAACAGGGGAGTACTGAAGCTTTCTTT
v_gene: TRBV19
abundance: NA
d_gene: TRBD1
j_gene: TRBJ1-1

CDR3aa: CASSPRGQGVADTQYF
CDR3nt: TGTGCCAGCAGCCCTCGAGGACAGGGCGTTGCAGATACGCAGTATTTT
v_gene: TRBV7-3
abundance: NA
d_gene: TRBD1
j_gene: TRBJ2-3

CDR3aa: CSARVNFPRGELFF
CDR3nt: TGCAGTGCTAGAGTGAATTTCCCTAGGGGGGAGCTGTTTTTT
v_gene: TRBV20-1
abundance: NA
d_gene: NA
j_gene: TRBJ2-2

CDR3aa: CSVERQGGTGAFF
CDR3nt: TGCAGCGTTGAAAGGCAGGGGGGCACTGGAGCTTTCTTT
v_gene: TRBV29-1
abundance: NA
d_gene: TRBD1
j_gene: TRBJ1-1

CDR3aa: CSVEEKTGYDAYGYTF
CDR3nt: TGCAGCGTTGAAGAAAAGACAGGGTACGATGCCTATGGCTACACCTTC
v_gene: TRBV29-1
abundance: many
d_gene: TRBD1
j_gene: TRBJ1-2

CDR3aa: CDSSRQGLAGDAIGELFF
CDR3nt: TGTGACAGCAGCCGGCAAGGACTAGCGGGGGATGCGATCGGGGAGCTGTTTTTT
v_gene: TRBV3-1
abundance: NA
d_gene: TRBD2
j_gene: TRBJ2-2

CDR3aa: CASKGDSTDTQYF
CDR3nt: TGTGCCAGCAAAGGGGATAGCACAGATACGCAGTATTTT
v_gene: TRBV2
abundance: NA
d_gene: NA
j_gene: TRBJ2-3

CDR3aa: CATSDAGQPQHF
CDR3nt: TGTGCCACCAGTGATGCCGGTCAGCCCCAGCATTTT
v_gene: TRBV24-1
abundance: few
d_gene: NA
j_gene: TRBJ1-5

CDR3aa: CASSLDWNTDTQYF
CDR3nt: TGTGCCAGCAGCTTAGATTGGAACACAGATACGCAGTATTTT
v_gene: TRBV7-2
abundance: NA
d_gene: NA
j_gene: TRBJ2-3

CDR3aa: CASAVGTEAFF
CDR3nt: TGTGCCAGCGCGGTTGGGACTGAAGCTTTCTTT
v_gene: TRBV7-9
abundance: NA
d_gene: NA
j_gene: TRBJ1-1

CDR3aa: CASSQRSQGGPLGELFF
CDR3nt: TGCGCCAGCAGCCAAAGGTCACAGGGGGGGCCGCTCGGGGAGCTGTTTTTT
v_gene: TRBV4-1
abundance: NA
d_gene: NA
j_gene: TRBJ2-2

CDR3aa: CASSATGSYGYTF
CDR3nt: TGCGCCAGCAGCGCGACAGGGAGCTATGGCTACACCTTC
v_gene: TRBV5-1
abundance: many
d_gene: TRBD1
j_gene: TRBJ1-2

CDR3aa: CASEGRASGGVDNEQFF
CDR3nt: TGTGCCTCCGAAGGGCGTGCCAGCGGGGGGGTAGACAATGAGCAGTTCTTC
v_gene: TRBV11-2
abundance: few
d_gene: TRBD2
j_gene: TRBJ2-1

CDR3aa: CSVAGETQYF
CDR3nt: TGCAGCGTTGCGGGCGAGACCCAGTACTTC
v_gene: TRBV29-1
abundance: many
d_gene: NA
j_gene: TRBJ2-5

CDR3aa: CATSRESGNNIQYF
CDR3nt: TGTGCCACCTCTCGGGAATCGGGTAACAACATTCAGTACTTC
v_gene: TRBV6-6
abundance: few
d_gene: NA
j_gene: TRBJ2-4

CDR3aa: CASSDRDHTNNEQFF
CDR3nt: TGTGCCAGCAGCGACCGGGACCACACTAACAATGAGCAGTTCTTC
v_gene: TRBV7-2
abundance: NA
d_gene: NA
j_gene: TRBJ2-1

CDR3aa: CASSYDPVTEAFF
CDR3nt: TGTGCCAGCAGCTATGACCCAGTCACTGAAGCTTTCTTT
v_gene: TRBV11-1
abundance: NA
d_gene: NA
j_gene: TRBJ1-1

CDR3aa: CASSPGQGTNTDTQYF
CDR3nt: TGTGCCAGCTCACCTGGACAGGGGACGAACACAGATACGCAGTATTTT
v_gene: TRBV18
abundance: NA
d_gene: TRBD1
j_gene: TRBJ2-3

CDR3aa: CASSRNLWGTGELFF
CDR3nt: TGTGCCAGCAGCCGAAATTTATGGGGCACCGGGGAGCTGTTTTTT
v_gene: TRBV7-2
abundance: few
d_gene: NA
j_gene: TRBJ2-2

CDR3aa: CASSFGRPHAGLFWELFF
CDR3nt: TGCGCCAGCAGCTTCGGCAGACCCCACGCCGGGTTGTTCTGGGAGCTGTTTTTT
v_gene: TRBV5-1
abundance: NA
d_gene: NA
j_gene: TRBJ2-2

CDR3aa: CASSRLSGSSYNEQFF
CDR3nt: TGTGCCAGCAGCCGCCTCAGCGGGAGCTCCTACAATGAGCAGTTCTTC
v_gene: TRBV7-3
abundance: NA
d_gene: TRBD2
j_gene: TRBJ2-1

CDR3aa: CASSLVGRSEAFF
CDR3nt: TGTGCCAGCAGCTTAGTCGGCAGGTCTGAAGCTTTCTTT
v_gene: TRBV7-9
abundance: few
d_gene: NA
j_gene: TRBJ1-1

CDR3aa: CASSYWPVNSYEQYF
CDR3nt: TGTGCCAGCAGTTACTGGCCAGTCAACTCCTACGAGCAGTACTTC
v_gene: TRBV6-2/TRBV6-3
abundance: many
d_gene: NA
j_gene: TRBJ2-7

CDR3aa: CASSLSGANEQFF
CDR3nt: TGTGCCAGCAGCTTAAGTGGAGCCAATGAGCAGTTCTTC
v_gene: TRBV7-3
abundance: many
d_gene: NA
j_gene: TRBJ2-1

CDR3aa: CASSAPGLAEHNEQFF
CDR3nt: TGTGCCAGCAGCGCCCCGGGACTAGCGGAACACAATGAGCAGTTCTTC
v_gene: TRBV9
abundance: NA
d_gene: TRBD2
j_gene: TRBJ2-1

CDR3aa: CASRSGQGRAGELFF
CDR3nt: TGTGCCAGCAGATCGGGACAGGGAAGGGCCGGGGAGCTGTTTTTT
v_gene: TRBV27
abundance: NA
d_gene: TRBD1
j_gene: TRBJ2-2

CDR3aa: CASSLAGDHTGELFF
CDR3nt: TGTGCCAGCAGCTTGGCGGGAGATCACACCGGGGAGCTGTTTTTT
v_gene: TRBV5-6
abundance: few
d_gene: NA
j_gene: TRBJ2-2

CDR3aa: CASSLFKGATAETQYF
CDR3nt: TGTGCCAGCAGCTTGTTTAAGGGGGCGACGGCAGAGACCCAGTACTTC
v_gene: TRBV5-5
abundance: few
d_gene: TRBD1
j_gene: TRBJ2-5

CDR3aa: CSVERDTNTGELFF
CDR3nt: TGCAGCGTTGAACGGGACACGAACACCGGGGAGCTGTTTTTT
v_gene: TRBV29-1
abundance: few
d_gene: NA
j_gene: TRBJ2-2

CDR3aa: CASTFGGETQYF
CDR3nt: TGTGCCAGCACCTTTGGGGGGGAGACCCAGTACTTC
v_gene: TRBV11-2
abundance: NA
d_gene: NA
j_gene: TRBJ2-5

CDR3aa: CASSLKGTSYEKLFF
CDR3nt: TGTGCCAGCAGTCTGAAGGGGACATCTTATGAAAAACTGTTTTTT
v_gene: TRBV2
abundance: NA
d_gene: NA
j_gene: TRBJ1-4

CDR3aa: CASSLVRWGQGNYEQYF
CDR3nt: TGTGCCAGCAGCTTAGTCCGATGGGGCCAGGGGAACTACGAGCAGTACTTC
v_gene: TRBV7-2
abundance: NA
d_gene: NA
j_gene: TRBJ2-7

CDR3aa: CATLRVGADTQYF
CDR3nt: TGTGCTACACTCAGGGTTGGCGCAGATACGCAGTATTTT
v_gene: TRBV5-4
abundance: NA
d_gene: NA
j_gene: TRBJ2-3

CDR3aa: CASSSKQGVGELFF
CDR3nt: TGTGCCAGCAGTTCTAAACAGGGAGTCGGGGAGCTGTTTTTT
v_gene: TRBV7-6
abundance: few
d_gene: NA
j_gene: TRBJ2-2

CDR3aa: CASSLVTAVNTEAFF
CDR3nt: TGTGCCAGCAGTTTAGTAACAGCCGTGAACACTGAAGCTTTCTTT
v_gene: TRBV12-3/TRBV12-4
abundance: few
d_gene: NA
j_gene: TRBJ1-1

CDR3aa: CASSPGPRLGYTF
CDR3nt: TGTGCCAGCTCACCCGGGCCGCGACTTGGCTACACCTTC
v_gene: TRBV18
abundance: NA
d_gene: NA
j_gene: TRBJ1-2

CDR3aa: CASSLLADRASNQPQHF
CDR3nt: TGTGCCAGCAGCTTATTGGCGGACAGGGCTAGCAATCAGCCCCAGCATTTT
v_gene: TRBV7-8
abundance: many
d_gene: TRBD1
j_gene: TRBJ1-5

CDR3aa: CASSPGLADSYEQYF
CDR3nt: TGTGCCAGCAGCCCGGGACTAGCGGACTCCTACGAGCAGTACTTC
v_gene: TRBV7-6
abundance: few
d_gene: TRBD2
j_gene: TRBJ2-7

CDR3aa: CASSSSGTGVYEQYF
CDR3nt: TGTGCCAGCAGCTCGTCCGGGACAGGGGTTTACGAGCAGTACTTC
v_gene: TRBV5-5
abundance: few
d_gene: TRBD1
j_gene: TRBJ2-7

CDR3aa: CSAKKMAVVDYGYTF
CDR3nt: TGCAGTGCTAAGAAGATGGCAGTGGTAGACTATGGCTACACCTTC
v_gene: TRBV20-1
abundance: few
d_gene: NA
j_gene: TRBJ1-2

CDR3aa: CASSGTQGIDGYTF
CDR3nt: TGCGCCAGCAGCGGGACACAGGGAATTGATGGCTACACCTTC
v_gene: TRBV5-1
abundance: NA
d_gene: NA
j_gene: TRBJ1-2

CDR3aa: CATKASGGVGEQFF
CDR3nt: TGTGCCACCAAGGCTAGCGGGGGGGTAGGTGAGCAGTTCTTC
v_gene: TRBV15
abundance: NA
d_gene: TRBD2
j_gene: TRBJ2-1

CDR3aa: CASSQSAGELFF
CDR3nt: TGTGCCAGCAGCCAATCGGCCGGGGAGCTGTTTTTT
v_gene: TRBV3-1
abundance: NA
d_gene: NA
j_gene: TRBJ2-2

CDR3aa: CASSFGDRNSYEQYF
CDR3nt: TGCGCCAGCAGCTTCGGGGACCGAAACTCCTACGAGCAGTACTTC
v_gene: TRBV5-1
abundance: few
d_gene: NA
j_gene: TRBJ2-7

CDR3aa: CATSRPAGRNNEQFF
CDR3nt: TGTGCCACCAGTCGCCCAGCGGGAAGGAACAATGAGCAGTTCTTC
v_gene: TRBV24-1
abundance: NA
d_gene: TRBD2
j_gene: TRBJ2-1

CDR3aa: CASSGLAGVSNEQFF
CDR3nt: TGTGCCAGCAGCGGGTTAGCGGGAGTTAGCAATGAGCAGTTCTTC
v_gene: TRBV7-9
abundance: NA
d_gene: TRBD2
j_gene: TRBJ2-1

CDR3aa: CSARDDREDIQYF
CDR3nt: TGCAGTGCTAGAGATGACAGGGAAGACATTCAGTACTTC
v_gene: TRBV20-1
abundance: few
d_gene: TRBD1
j_gene: TRBJ2-4

CDR3aa: CASSFRGTSYEQYF
CDR3nt: TGCGCCAGCAGCTTCAGGGGGACCTCCTACGAGCAGTACTTC
v_gene: TRBV5-1
abundance: NA
d_gene: TRBD1
j_gene: TRBJ2-7

CDR3aa: CASTLGKGGEQYF
CDR3nt: TGTGCCAGCACCTTGGGAAAAGGAGGCGAGCAGTACTTC
v_gene: TRBV12-3/TRBV12-4
abundance: NA
d_gene: NA
j_gene: TRBJ2-7

CDR3aa: CASSPLYEDTEAFF
CDR3nt: TGTGCCAGCTCACCACTGTATGAGGACACTGAAGCTTTCTTT
v_gene: TRBV18
abundance: few
d_gene: NA
j_gene: TRBJ1-1

CDR3aa: CASSPPIAGKQETQYF
CDR3nt: TGTGCCAGCAGCCCGCCCATAGCGGGAAAACAAGAGACCCAGTACTTC
v_gene: TRBV5-6
abundance: few
d_gene: TRBD2
j_gene: TRBJ2-5

CDR3aa: CASSPPRSDYEQYF
CDR3nt: TGTGCCAGCTCACCACCGAGGTCCGACTACGAGCAGTACTTC
v_gene: TRBV18
abundance: once
d_gene: NA
j_gene: TRBJ2-7

CDR3aa: CASSEARTGGYTF
CDR3nt: TGTGCCAGCAGTGAAGCGCGGACAGGGGGCTACACCTTC
v_gene: TRBV6-1
abundance: NA
d_gene: TRBD1
j_gene: TRBJ1-2

CDR3aa: CASSLSTHSWDRGRRDSNQPQHF
CDR3nt: TGTGCCAGCAGTTTATCGACCCATTCTTGGGACAGGGGGCGTAGGGATAGCAATCAGCCCCAGCATTTT
v_gene: TRBV27
abundance: NA
d_gene: TRBD1
j_gene: TRBJ1-5

CDR3aa: CASSTSGGAYEQYF
CDR3nt: TGTGCCAGTAGCACTAGCGGGGGGGCCTACGAGCAGTACTTC
v_gene: TRBV19
abundance: NA
d_gene: TRBD2
j_gene: TRBJ2-7

CDR3aa: CASSNPPGETQYF
CDR3nt: TGTGCCAGCAGCAACCCCCCCGGAGAGACCCAGTACTTC
v_gene: TRBV7-3
abundance: NA
d_gene: NA
j_gene: TRBJ2-5

CDR3aa: CASSLYAPGLSYEQYF
CDR3nt: TGTGCCAGCAGTTTATATGCCCCGGGTCTATCCTACGAGCAGTACTTC
v_gene: TRBV27
abundance: NA
d_gene: NA
j_gene: TRBJ2-7